This TCR beta chain was obtained from a study of blood T cell repertoires in COVID-19. The ends were cut back, 3 bases at V and 7 bases at J, with 21 bases in the middle. The CDR3 is 16 amino acids. In germline, CDR1 is KGHSH, CDR2 LQKENI. This clone was picked up a small number of times. Original analysis: Cell counts per sample came from amplifying reference gene primers. Here immunoSEQ multiplex PCR was the method, and the copy in TCRdb shows in-frame clones only, minus some. V, J and clone size are taken as reported in that table, and D and trimming were inferred from the DNA itself. The sample lists some 150,000 clones, 70% to 90% seen once, with roughly 3.9% in the top ten. Participants, 18 to 89 years old, spanned about 26 US areas. Symptom resolution, clearance, or two negative PCRs marked donors in Cohort 3 as recovered.

The origin of this receptor is a man aged 50-59 years who had recovered from COVID-19. This chain joins TRBV18 and TRBJ1-2; D ambiguous. The sequenced sample consisted of PBMCs or T cells enriched from blood (not recorded which). The CDR3 spells CASSPNRPDSLGGYTF. CDR3 bases: TGTGCCAGCTCACCGAATCGCCCGGACTCTTTGGGTGGCTACACCTTC.